A single sample gave rise to the 9 T cell receptor beta chains below, sequenced in a study of shared clonotypes between healthy human individuals. Method: immunoSEQ multiplex PCR; TCRdb's copy keeps in-frame clones and lacks some. The data contain about 1 million clones, around 76% of them singletons. The sample taken for sequencing was memory CD4+ T cells sorted from blood. Indicated subset: CD45RA-negative fraction. Source of these receptors: a man younger than 35 in good health.

The chain combines TRBV18 with TRBJ1-4; D not resolved. The germline V gene has CDR1 KGHSH and CDR2 LQKENI. This CDR3 is 15 amino acids long. Trimming pared 3 bases from V and 3 bases from J, leaving 11 bases between. Here the CDR3 DNA reads TGTGCCAGCTCACCGGGAGGCGTACCTAATGAAAAACTGTTTTTT. Protein: CASSPGGVPNEKLFF.

The CDR3 DNA reads as TGTGCTAGTGGTTTGGTACAGGCTGGGGAAAAACTGTTTTTT. It codes for CASGLVQAGEKLFF. This rearrangement joins TRBV12-5 to TRBJ1-4; D may be TRBD1 (5 bases). V shed 0 bases and J shed 8 bases, with 10 bases lying between them. The CDR3 runs to 14 residues. Per the germline V gene, CDR1 is LGHNT and CDR2 is FRNRAP.

This chain uses TRBV28 with TRBJ2-4, with 16 bases identical to TRBD2. The trim removed 4 bases at V and 8 bases at J, leaving 8 bases unmatched. The CDR3 is 17 amino acids. The germline gives CDR1 MDHEN, CDR2 SYDVKM. The CDR3 DNA reads TGTGCCAGCAGTTCCGGGACTAGCGGGGGGGCTGTAGACATTCAGTACTTC. Amino acids: CASSSGTSGGAVDIQYF.

This clone was recorded many times. The chain carries TRBV7-2 and TRBJ1-2; tentatively, D is TRBD1 (6 bases). CDR1 SGHTA and CDR2 FQGNSA come from the germline V gene. The CDR3 consists of 14 residues. The V gene lost 2 bases and the J gene lost 10 bases, with 17 bases spanning the gap. CDR3 sequence: CASSLRLTGSDYTF. The CDR3 nucleotides read TGTGCCAGCAGCTTACGGCTCACAGGGAGCGACTACACCTTC.

The chain joins TRBV6-1 to TRBJ2-7; 7 nucleotides line up with TRBD2. Germline CDR1 MNHNS, CDR2 SASEGT. The junction had 6 bases not matched to a gene; V was cut back by 1 base and J by 3 bases. The CDR3 sequence is 15 residues long. CDR3 amino acids: CASSEGGGSYYEQYF. Here the CDR3 DNA reads TGTGCCAGCAGTGAAGGGGGAGGGAGTTACTACGAGCAGTACTTC.

This sequence joins TRBV7-3 and TRBJ1-6; unclear D gene. Germline CDR1 is SGHTA and CDR2 is FQGTGA. V was pared by 5 bases and J by 8 bases, with 13 bases between. This CDR3 is 14 amino acids long. The CDR3 DNA follows: TGTGCCAGCAGCGAAAAGGGCTGGGATTCACCCCTCCACTTT. It codes for CASSEKGWDSPLHF.

This chain uses TRBV6-1 with TRBJ2-4; the D is unclear. The CDR3 is made up of 17 amino acids. Germline CDR1 MNHNS, CDR2 SASEGT. Trimming took 0 bases from V and 0 from J, leaving 12 bases between them. This chain's CDR3 is CASSEAIGSGAKNIQYF. CDR3 in DNA: TGTGCCAGCAGTGAAGCTATCGGCTCCGGAGCCAAAAACATTCAGTACTTC.

V gene TRBV10-3 combines with J gene TRBJ1-1; perhaps TRBD1 as D (6 bases). Deletions cut 6 bases from V and 2 bases from J, with 13 bases between. Germline CDR1 is ENHRY and CDR2 is SYGVKD. This CDR3 contains 14 residues. CDR3 region: CAIRTSQGNTEAFF. CDR3 in DNA: TGTGCCATCAGAACCTCACAGGGTAACACTGAAGCTTTCTTT.

For the CDR3, the DNA is TGTGCCAGCAGTTTGAGTCAGGTGAACACTGAAGCTTTCTTT. Protein: CASSLSQVNTEAFF. The rearrangement uses TRBV27 and TRBJ1-1, with unresolved D. V gave up 3 bases and J gave up 0 bases, with 8 bases separating them. The CDR3 contains 14 residues. The V gene's germline CDR1 is MNHEY and CDR2 SMNVEV (reference sequence).